The 28 T cell receptor beta chains in this list originate from one sample, sequenced in a study of blood T cell repertoires in COVID-19. The repertoire was sequenced with immunoSEQ multiplex PCR; TCRdb's copy has only in-frame clones and lacks some. The top ten clones hold about 0.78% of a sample with about 370,000 clones, just over 90% of them seen once. Input material: PBMCs or T cells enriched from blood (not recorded which). All receptors derive from a woman in her thirties or forties who had been exposed to COVID-19.

The rearrangement links TRBV7-6 to TRBJ1-2; no definite D call. The CDR3 extends over 17 amino acids. The V and J ends lost 5 bases and 6 bases respectively, with 25 bases between them. Germline lookup yields CDR1 SGHVS and CDR2 FNYEAQ. The CDR3 nucleotides read TGTGCCAGCAGCCCAATCACCTCGGGGAATGCGCCTGATGGCTACACCTTC. This codes for CASSPITSGNAPDGYTF.

The V call is TRBV7-8, the J call TRBJ1-2; D is unclear. The germline V and J ends were trimmed by 5 bases and 8 bases, with 12 bases remaining between them. There are 12 residues in the CDR3. Germline values: CDR1 SGHVS, CDR2 FQNEAQ. The CDR3 is CASSPREGGYTF. CDR3 nucleotides: TGTGCCAGCAGCCCAAGGGAGGGCGGCTACACCTTC.

There are a few counts of this clone. The chain recombines TRBV7-9 with TRBJ1-4; 8 nucleotides align to TRBD1. The V gene's germline CDR1 is SEHNR and CDR2 FQNEAQ (reference sequence). The CDR3 is made up of 15 amino acids. Germline trimming cut 5 bases from V and 10 bases from J; bases unmatched to any gene: 12. The DNA of the CDR3 is TGTGCCAGCAGCCGGACCCCAGGACAGGGCGGAAAACTGTTTTTT. Protein: CASSRTPGQGGKLFF.

This chain connects TRBV4-2 to TRBJ2-1, with 10 bases matching TRBD2. The CDR3 loop spans 15 amino acids. Germline values: CDR1 LGHNA, CDR2 YNFKEQ. With 4 bases clipped from V and 5 bases from J, the junction kept 5 bases outside the gene matches. CDR3 sequence: CASSLTSGGDNEQFF. The CDR3 DNA sequence: TGTGCCAGCAGCCTTACCAGCGGGGGGGACAATGAGCAGTTCTTC.

The chain employs TRBV7-8 and TRBJ2-3; D possibly corresponds to TRBD1 (6 bases). Deletions cut 1 base from V and 0 bases from J, with 14 bases between. The CDR3 length is 17 residues. Germline V gives CDR1 SGHVS, CDR2 FQNEAQ. CDR3: CASSLGPQQGSTDTQYF. The CDR3 coding sequence is TGTGCCAGCAGCTTAGGCCCTCAACAGGGAAGCACAGATACGCAGTATTTT.

This rearrangement joins TRBV5-1 to TRBJ2-2; D not certain. The V end lost 0 bases, the J end lost 4 bases, and 7 bases lay between the germline ends. The germline V gene encodes CDR1 SGHRS and CDR2 YFSETQ. The CDR3 runs 14 residues. Here the CDR3 reads CASSLVVGTGELFF. CDR3 coding DNA: TGCGCCAGCAGCTTGGTGGTCGGCACCGGGGAGCTGTTTTTT. Filled out from reference TRBV5-1 and TRBJ2-2, the complete variable domain reads KAGVTQTPRYLIKTRGQQVTLSCSPISGHRSVSWYQQTPGQGLQFLFEYFSETQRNKGNFPGRFSGRQFSNSRSEMNVSTLELGDSALYLCASSLVVGTGELFFGEGSRLTVL.

This chain joins TRBV7-9 and TRBJ1-5, with D possibly matching TRBD1 (6 bases). V shed 0 bases and J shed 0 bases, with 6 bases lying between them. The V gene's germline CDR1 is SEHNR and CDR2 FQNEAQ (reference sequence). The CDR3 spans 15 residues. In DNA form, the CDR3 reads TGTGCCAGCAGCTTAGCCAGGGGTAGCAATCAGCCCCAGCATTTT. Translated, it gives CASSLARGSNQPQHF.

This sequence joins TRBV5-6 and TRBJ2-5; 9 bases are a match to TRBD1. From germline, CDR1 is SGHDT and CDR2 YYEEEE. The J segment lost 4 bases and the V segment lost 5 bases, leaving 3 bases of the junction unmatched. This CDR3 comprises 13 residues. CDR3: CASRRQGGETQYF. For the CDR3, the DNA is TGTGCCAGCAGGCGACAGGGGGGAGAGACCCAGTACTTC. The variable domain in full, completed from reference TRBV5-6 and TRBJ2-5, reads DAGVTQSPTHLIKTRGQQVTLRCSPKSGHDTVSWYQQALGQGPQFIFQYYEEEERQRGNFPDRFSGHQFPNYSSELNVNALLLGDSALYLCASRRQGGETQYFGPGTRLLVL.

DNA for the CDR3: TGTGCCAGCAGTCCAGGGGGGTATGGCTACACCTTC. This codes for CASSPGGYGYTF. The rearrangement joins TRBV28 to TRBJ1-2; 7 bases align to TRBD1. The CDR3 covers 12 residues. Germline lookup yields CDR1 MDHEN and CDR2 SYDVKM. The trim removed 5 bases at V and 5 bases at J, leaving 2 bases unmatched.

The chain recombines TRBV28 with TRBJ1-3, with D perhaps TRBD1 (5 bases). The CDR3 contains 17 residues. Germline assignment: CDR1 MDHEN and CDR2 SYDVKM. V lost 7 bases and J 0 bases, leaving 19 bases between the germline ends. The CDR3 loop reads CASNPGLGGPSGNTIYF. DNA for the CDR3: TGTGCCAGCAACCCGGGGCTCGGGGGACCCTCTGGAAACACCATATATTTT.

The genes are TRBV5-4 and TRBJ1-1, with a weak D call TRBD1 (6 bases). In germline, CDR1 is SGHNT, CDR2 YYREEE (reference sequence). This CDR3 has 14 amino acids. Trimming stripped 1 base from V and 4 bases from J, with 11 bases between. DNA for the CDR3: TGTGCCAGCAGCTTGCCGGGGGGGCCCACTGAAGCTTTCTTT. This sequence encodes CASSLPGGPTEAFF.

The chain is built from TRBV2 and TRBJ2-1, with D perhaps matching TRBD2 (7 bases). V gave up 5 bases and J gave up 4 bases, with 18 bases separating them. This CDR3 spans 16 amino acids. The germline gives CDR1 SNHLY, CDR2 FYNNEI. CDR3 sequence (DNA): TGTGCCAGCAGTTCCATTGGGGGGGCGAATTACAATGAGCAGTTCTTC. Its translation: CASSSIGGANYNEQFF.

This clone was picked up a small number of times. This chain uses TRBV24-1 with TRBJ1-2, with 8 nucleotides matching TRBD1. Losses at the gene ends were 6 bases for V and 8 bases for J; bases not matched to a gene: 13. CDR3 length: 15 residues. CDR1 KGHDR and CDR2 SFDVKD come from the germline V gene. CDR3 bases: TGTGCCACCAGTCAAGACAGGGGATCGAGTACGGGCTACACCTTC. This codes for CATSQDRGSSTGYTF.

This chain links TRBV30 with TRBJ1-5; 9 bases fit TRBD1. CDR3 length: 15 amino acids. V lost 0 bases to trimming and J lost 7 bases; unmatched junction nucleotides: 7. CDR1 GTSNPN and CDR2 SVGIG come from the germline V gene (reference sequence). CDR3: CAWSVDRGGGQPQHF. The CDR3 DNA reads as TGTGCCTGGAGTGTGGACAGGGGAGGTGGACAGCCCCAGCATTTT.

This chain connects TRBV9 to TRBJ1-5; D unclear. This CDR3 region has 15 residues. The germline V gene has CDR1 SGDLS and CDR2 YYNGEE. V lost 2 bases and J lost 0, with 9 bases in between. CDR3 in amino acids: CASSVSSDSNQPQHF. In DNA form, the CDR3 reads TGTGCCAGCAGCGTTTCCAGTGATAGCAATCAGCCCCAGCATTTT.

This rearrangement joins TRBV30 to TRBJ1-2, with 9 bases fitting TRBD1. This CDR3 comprises 17 residues. The germline V gene encodes CDR1 GTSNPN and CDR2 SVGIG (reference sequence). Losses at the gene ends were 0 bases for V and 0 bases for J; bases not matched to a gene: 8. CDR3: CAWSVRGDRDSNYGYTF. Here the CDR3 DNA reads TGTGCCTGGAGTGTACGGGGGGACAGGGACTCTAACTATGGCTACACCTTC.

This rearrangement joins TRBV7-6 to TRBJ1-1; D call uncertain. This CDR3 contains 13 residues. Germline CDR1 SGHVS, CDR2 FNYEAQ. V was clipped by 1 base and J by 4 bases, with 7 bases between them. The CDR3 region is CASSLEEVTEAFF. Here the CDR3 DNA reads TGTGCCAGCAGCTTAGAGGAGGTCACTGAAGCTTTCTTT.

This clone was recorded once. The chain employs TRBV6-2 or TRBV6-3 and TRBJ1-2; 8 nucleotides line up with TRBD1. This CDR3 has 14 amino acids. Germline CDR1 reads MNHEY; CDR2 reads SVGEGT. V shed 4 bases and J 7 bases; nucleotides not matched to a gene: 8. As DNA, the CDR3 is TGTGCCAGCAGTTTAGCCGTGACAGGGGTTGGCTACACCTTC. Amino acid sequence: CASSLAVTGVGYTF.

Here the CDR3 reads CVTATTSGFYEQYF. The CDR3 nucleotides read TGTGTCACAGCAACTACTAGCGGATTCTACGAGCAGTACTTC. The V and J genes are TRBV6-5 and TRBJ2-7; 8 bases match TRBD2. From germline, CDR1 is MNHEY and CDR2 SVGAGI. The CDR3 loop spans 14 amino acids.

The V and J genes are TRBV3-1 (or the pseudogene TRBV3-2) and TRBJ2-7; D gene ambiguous. CDR3 length: 12 amino acids. Trimming pared 3 bases from V and 1 base from J, leaving 4 bases between. The germline V gene has CDR1 LGHDT and CDR2 YNNKEL (reference sequence). The CDR3 bases are TGTGCCAGCAGCCACAATTCCTACGAGCAGTACTTC. This translates into CASSHNSYEQYF.

The chain has TRBV11-2 and TRBJ2-2, with 10 bases lining up with TRBD1. J lost 2 bases, V lost 11 bases, and 8 bases had no gene match. The CDR3 spans 15 residues. CDR1 SGHAT and CDR2 FQNNGV come from the germline V gene. The CDR3 DNA reads TGTGCCGGTAGAGGGACAGGGGTCAACACCGGGGAGCTGTTTTTT. This encodes CAGRGTGVNTGELFF.

The chain employs TRBV18 and TRBJ2-7, with TRBD2 matching over 8 bases. The CDR3 covers 14 residues. Germline CDR1 and CDR2: KGHSH and LQKENI. V shed 3 bases, J shed 0 bases, and the junction held 1 base outside the gene matches. CDR3 nucleotide sequence: TGTGCCAGCTCACCTAGCGGGGCCTCCTACGAGCAGTACTTC. Translated: CASSPSGASYEQYF. The complete variable domain, with remaining parts taken from reference TRBV18 and TRBJ2-7, reads NAGVMQNPRHLVRRRGQEARLRCSPMKGHSHVYWYRQLPEEGLKFMVYLQKENIIDESGMPKERFSAEFPKEGPSILRIQQVVRGDSAAYFCASSPSGASYEQYFGPGTRLTVT.

The rearrangement joins TRBV7-9 to TRBJ2-5; unclear D gene. This CDR3 has 13 amino acids. The V end was cut by 5 bases, the J end by 0 bases, with 7 bases between. Germline V gene lookup returns CDR1 SEHNR and CDR2 FQNEAQ (reference sequence). CDR3 sequence: CASSTSYQETQYF. The CDR3 nucleotides read TGTGCCAGCAGCACTTCGTACCAAGAGACCCAGTACTTC. Full variable domain (missing parts from reference TRBV7-9 and TRBJ2-5): DTGVSQNPRHKITKRGQNVTFRCDPISEHNRLYWYRQTLGQGPEFLTYFQNEAQLEKSRLLSDRFSAERPKGSFSTLEIQRTEQGDSAMYLCASSTSYQETQYFGPGTRLLVL.

This chain connects TRBV10-3 to TRBJ1-2; TRBD1 matches 10 bases. The CDR3 runs to 18 residues. CDR1 ENHRY and CDR2 SYGVKD come from the germline V gene. V lost 6 bases, J lost 1 base, and 14 bases stayed unmatched. The chain's CDR3 is CAIRPGTGAAQNNYGYTF. CDR3 sequence (DNA): TGTGCCATCAGACCTGGGACAGGGGCGGCCCAAAATAACTATGGCTACACCTTC.

Comments on this clone: Other nucleotide sequences in the sample specify the same CDR3. The chain employs TRBV12-3 or TRBV12-4 and TRBJ2-5; D is perhaps TRBD1 (5 bases). The CDR3 is 13 amino acids. Trimming shortened V by 1 base and J by 3 bases, and 6 bases separated the two germline ends. This CDR3 is CASSLGQKETQYF. The CDR3 region has the DNA TGTGCCAGCAGTTTAGGACAGAAAGAGACCCAGTACTTC.

The chain employs TRBV11-3 and TRBJ2-6, with TRBD1 matching 7 bases. J lost 0 bases, V lost 4 bases, and 12 bases had no gene match. The CDR3 is 19 amino acids. Germline lookup yields CDR1 SGHNT and CDR2 YENEEA. CDR3 DNA: TGTGCCAGCAGCTCAGCACCTGGACAGGACAGCTCTGGGGCCAACGTCCTGACTTTC. Translation gives CASSSAPGQDSSGANVLTF.

The CDR3 is CASSRGAGNTIYF. The CDR3 nucleotides are TGTGCCAGCTCACGGGGGGCCGGAAACACCATATATTTT. The rearrangement joins TRBV6-5 to TRBJ1-3, with D perhaps TRBD1 (6 bases). This CDR3 is built from 13 residues. V lost 8 bases to trimming and J lost 4 bases, with 12 bases between them. The germline V gene has CDR1 MNHEY and CDR2 SVGAGI.

J is TRBJ1-1 and V is TRBV27; the D is unclear. Trimming left V 5 bases short and J 8 bases short, with 12 bases between. There are 12 residues in the CDR3. Germline V gives CDR1 MNHEY, CDR2 SMNVEV (reference sequence). CDR3 coding DNA: TGTGCCAGCAGTCTAAGAACCGGGGAAGCTTTCTTT. Its translation: CASSLRTGEAFF.